The 26 T cell receptor beta chains below were found in one sample sequenced in a study of cytomegalovirus exposure and HLA in healthy donors. PCR involved 60 Vbeta and 13 Jbeta primers. Clones were read by immunoSEQ multiplex PCR, and TCRdb kept only the in-frame ones, dropping some. Counted here are 180,000 or so clones, 82% occurring once; the ten biggest clones make up roughly 6%. The sample comprised PBMCs. All receptors derive from a woman between 45 and 60 years old in good health and CMV-seropositive.

The chain has TRBV5-1 and TRBJ2-7, with TRBD1 matching 9 bases. The CDR3 is 15 amino acids. Germline CDR1 and CDR2: SGHRS and YFSETQ. V was pared by 4 bases and J by 2 bases, with 7 bases of the junction left unmatched. The CDR3 loop is CASSPSTGGTYEQYF. CDR3 nucleotide sequence: TGCGCCAGCAGCCCCTCGACAGGGGGAACCTACGAGCAGTACTTC. The variable domain in full, with the rest retrieved from reference TRBV5-1 and TRBJ2-7, is KAGVTQTPRYLIKTRGQQVTLSCSPISGHRSVSWYQQTPGQGLQFLFEYFSETQRNKGNFPGRFSGRQFSNSRSEMNVSTLELGDSALYLCASSPSTGGTYEQYFGPGTRLTVT.

This chain links TRBV7-9 with TRBJ2-2; 7 bases are a match to TRBD2. CDR1 and CDR2 (germline): SEHNR, FQNEAQ (reference sequence). Unmatched junction bases numbered 1, after V lost 3 bases and J lost 0 bases. This CDR3 region has 15 residues. This chain's CDR3 is CASSLGGSNTGELFF. The CDR3 bases are TGTGCCAGCAGCTTGGGAGGGTCGAACACCGGGGAGCTGTTTTTT.

This chain joins TRBV2 and TRBJ2-1, with TRBD2 matching 7 bases. Germline V lookup: CDR1 SNHLY, CDR2 FYNNEI. V dropped 3 bases and J dropped 2; count of bases not matched to a gene: 7. The CDR3 covers 16 residues. The CDR3 nucleotides read TGTGCCAGCAGTGAGTGGGGCGGGAGCACCTACAATGAGCAGTTCTTC. Amino acid sequence: CASSEWGGSTYNEQFF.

The chain couples TRBV7-2 to TRBJ2-5, with 8 bases matching TRBD1. The DNA end is more similar to TRBJ2-7, so the J call may be wrong. The CDR3 spans 15 residues. Germline V CDR1 and CDR2: SGHTA, FQGNSA. In DNA, the CDR3 is TGTGCCAGCAGCCACCCGGGACAGGTCTCCTACGAGCAGTACTTC. It codes for CASSHPGQVSYEQYF.

J is TRBJ2-5 and V is TRBV7-9, with 16 bases matching TRBD2. Germline lookup yields CDR1 SEHNR and CDR2 FQNEAQ (reference sequence). CDR3 length: 18 amino acids. V lost 3 bases, J lost 2 bases, and 6 bases stayed unmatched. This chain's CDR3 is CASSFGTSGGGVQETQYF. The CDR3 DNA sequence: TGTGCCAGCAGCTTCGGGACTAGCGGGGGGGGAGTTCAAGAGACCCAGTACTTC.

The rearrangement uses TRBV7-9 and TRBJ2-7; the D is unclear. The CDR3 has 12 amino acids. CDR1 is SEHNR, CDR2 FQNEAQ, per germline (reference sequence). The V gene lost 3 bases and the J gene lost 1 base, with 4 bases spanning the gap. Here the CDR3 reads CASSFSSYEQYF. The CDR3 bases are TGTGCCAGCAGCTTCAGTTCCTACGAGCAGTACTTC. Supplemented by reference TRBV7-9 and TRBJ2-7, the full variable domain reads DTGVSQNPRHKITKRGQNVTFRCDPISEHNRLYWYRQTLGQGPEFLTYFQNEAQLEKSRLLSDRFSAERPKGSFSTLEIQRTEQGDSAMYLCASSFSSYEQYFGPGTRLTVT.

This clone was detected only a few times. This chain uses TRBV5-1 with TRBJ2-2, with TRBD2 matching 10 bases. Germline CDR1 SGHRS, CDR2 YFSETQ. This CDR3 comprises 17 residues. The V and J ends lost 4 bases and 5 bases, in that order; junction bases with no gene match: 11. The DNA for the CDR3 is TGCGCCAGCAGCGGCGGACTAGCGGCCGGGGGGACCGGGGAGCTGTTTTTT. Translation gives CASSGGLAAGGTGELFF.

This chain connects TRBV11-2 to TRBJ1-4; no firm D call. This CDR3 region has 16 residues. Germline V gene data show CDR1 as SGHAT and CDR2 as FQNNGV. V dropped 5 bases and J dropped 9 bases, with 22 bases sitting between them. CDR3 sequence reads: CASSPPSGLTGKKLFF. CDR3 bases: TGTGCCAGCAGCCCTCCCTCCGGGCTTACGGGGAAAAAACTGTTTTTT. The full variable domain, with the rest looked up from reference TRBV11-2 and TRBJ1-4, is EAGVAQSPRYKIIEKRQSVAFWCNPISGHATLYWYQQILGQGPKLLIQFQNNGVVDDSQLPKDRFSAERLKGVDSTLKIQPAKLEDSAVYLCASSPPSGLTGKKLFFGSGTQLSVL.

V gene TRBV5-1 combines with J gene TRBJ2-3; tentative D call: TRBD2 (6 bases). The ends were cut back, 5 bases at V and 1 base at J, with 17 bases in the middle. The CDR3 has 16 residues. CDR1 is SGHRS and CDR2 is YFSETQ in the germline V gene. CDR3: CASSAKSSGGTDTQYF. The CDR3 DNA reads TGCGCCAGCAGTGCAAAGAGCTCGGGGGGCACAGATACGCAGTATTTT.

Note on this clone: Germline and junction disagree at one end, which may indicate a read error. V and J are TRBV7-9 and TRBJ1-2, with 7 positions matching TRBD1. The CDR3 consists of 15 residues. Germline V lookup: CDR1 SEHNR, CDR2 FQNEAQ (reference sequence). The CDR3 loop reads CSSSLAGGGSYGYTF. CDR3 nucleotides: TGTTCCAGCAGCTTAGCCGGAGGGGGCAGCTATGGCTACACCTTC.

This clone was recorded once. This chain uses TRBV9 with TRBJ2-3, with TRBD2 matching over 10 bases. This CDR3 region has 15 residues. The J segment lost 4 bases and the V segment lost 3 bases, leaving 5 bases of the junction unmatched. Per the germline V gene, CDR1 is SGDLS and CDR2 is YYNGEE. DNA for the CDR3: TGTGCCAGCAGCGCTCTAGCGGGGGAGGCAGATACGCAGTATTTT. The encoded protein is CASSALAGEADTQYF.

This chain joins TRBV30 and TRBJ2-5; TRBD2 matches 10 bases. In germline, CDR1 is GTSNPN, CDR2 SVGIG (reference sequence). The V gene end was trimmed by 0 bases and the J gene end by 7 bases; junction bases not matched to a gene: 8. The CDR3 spans 15 residues. As DNA, the CDR3 is TGTGCCTGGAGTGTTAAGGGGACTAGCGCGGGGACCCAGTACTTC. Amino acids: CAWSVKGTSAGTQYF.

The chain employs TRBV5-1 and TRBJ2-7; D is perhaps TRBD1 (5 bases). CDR3 length: 17 residues. V was cut by 9 bases and J by 1 base, with 26 bases left in between. CDR1 is SGHRS and CDR2 is YFSETQ in the germline V gene. The CDR3: CATLKPPDRLCSYEQYF. As DNA, the CDR3 is TGCGCCACCTTAAAACCCCCAGACAGATTATGTTCCTACGAGCAGTACTTC. Full variable domain (outside the CDR3, taken from reference TRBV5-1 and TRBJ2-7): KAGVTQTPRYLIKTRGQQVTLSCSPISGHRSVSWYQQTPGQGLQFLFEYFSETQRNKGNFPGRFSGRQFSNSRSEMNVSTLELGDSALYLCATLKPPDRLCSYEQYFGPGTRLTVT.

As to this clone: A junction end diverges from the germline sequence, so it may reflect a read error. V and J are TRBV7-9 and TRBJ1-3; D is uncertain. This CDR3 region has 15 residues. The germline V gene encodes CDR1 SEHNR and CDR2 FQNEAQ (reference sequence). The CDR3 here is CSSSNDIGSGNTIYF. DNA of the CDR3: TGTTCCAGCAGTAACGACATAGGCTCTGGAAACACCATATATTTT.

The chain is built from TRBV19 and TRBJ1-4; 8 bases are a match to TRBD1. Trimming cost V 5 bases and J 0 bases; bases outside gene matches: 8. The CDR3 spans 17 residues. Germline-derived CDR1 and CDR2 are LNHDA and SQIVND (reference sequence). DNA of the CDR3: TGTGCCAGTAGTCTCGGGGCAGGGGGCTCAACTAATGAAAAACTGTTTTTT. This translates into CASSLGAGGSTNEKLFF.

Ten or more counts support this clone. Additional DNA sequences in this sample encode the identical CDR3. The V and J genes are TRBV29-1 and TRBJ1-1; D may be TRBD1 (5 bases). Germline V gives CDR1 SQVTM, CDR2 ANQGSEA. Trimming cost V 6 bases and J 1 base, with 12 bases left between them. The CDR3 loop spans 13 amino acids. Here the CDR3 reads CSVEATENTEAFF. CDR3 DNA sequence: TGCAGCGTAGAGGCGACAGAGAACACTGAAGCTTTCTTT.

On this clone itself: Its ends do not fully match the called genes, so a read error is possible. The chain has TRBV7-9 and TRBJ2-5; 9 nucleotides match TRBD1. In germline, CDR1 is SEHNR, CDR2 FQNEAQ (reference sequence). This CDR3 is 15 amino acids long. CDR3: CSSSPDRGWYETQYF. For the CDR3, the DNA is TGTTCCAGCAGCCCGGACAGGGGCTGGTATGAGACCCAGTACTTC. The full variable domain, completed using reference TRBV7-9 and TRBJ2-5, is DTGVSQNPRHKITKRGQNVTFRCDPISEHNRLYWYRQTLGQGPEFLTYFQNEAQLEKSRLLSDRFSAERPKGSFSTLEIQRTEQGDSAMYLCSSSPDRGWYETQYFGPGTRLLVL.

This clone was detected only a few times. V and J are TRBV28 and TRBJ2-1; 15 nucleotides line up with TRBD2. The V gene's germline CDR1 is MDHEN and CDR2 SYDVKM. The CDR3 covers 17 residues. J was trimmed by 3 bases and V by 5 bases; bases with no gene match: 5. CDR3 in amino acids: CASSRWTSGRGYNEQFF. The DNA for the CDR3 is TGTGCCAGCAGTCGCTGGACTAGCGGGAGGGGCTACAATGAGCAGTTCTTC. The entire variable domain, with the rest obtained from reference TRBV28 and TRBJ2-1, is as follows: DVKVTQSSRYLVKRTGEKVFLECVQDMDHENMFWYRQDPGLGLRLIYFSYDVKMKEKGDIPEGYSVSREKKERFSLILESASTNQTSMYLCASSRWTSGRGYNEQFFGPGTRLTVL.

A note on this clone: The same CDR3 is also encoded by other DNA sequences in this sample. The rearrangement joins TRBV18 to TRBJ2-3, with TRBD2 identical over 12 bases. With 4 bases clipped from V and 2 bases from J, the junction kept 7 bases outside the gene matches. The CDR3 contains 17 residues. Germline-derived CDR1 and CDR2 are KGHSH and LQKENI. The CDR3 DNA follows: TGTGCCAGCTCACAGAAACTAGCGGGGGGACCCACAGATACGCAGTATTTT. It specifies CASSQKLAGGPTDTQYF.

V usage is TRBV5-4 and J usage is TRBJ2-2; TRBD2 matches at 14 bases. Losses at the gene ends were 4 bases for V and 5 bases for J; bases not matched to a gene: 13. The CDR3 contains 19 residues. CDR1 SGHNT and CDR2 YYREEE come from the germline V gene (reference sequence). CDR3 loop: CASSPTGTSGGRGTGELFF. In DNA form, the CDR3 reads TGTGCCAGCAGCCCTACCGGGACTAGCGGGGGCCGGGGGACCGGGGAGCTGTTTTTT.

V is TRBV27 and J is TRBJ2-1; tentatively, D is TRBD2 (6 bases). V lost 2 bases to trimming and J lost 6 bases, with 20 bases between them. This CDR3 comprises 17 residues. Germline assignment: CDR1 MNHEY and CDR2 SMNVEV (reference sequence). This chain's CDR3 is CASSLTPLGGLLNEQFF. CDR3 bases: TGTGCCAGCAGTTTAACCCCGCTCGGGGGACTCCTCAATGAGCAGTTCTTC.

This rearrangement joins TRBV5-4 to TRBJ2-1; TRBD2 matches 10 bases. J was trimmed by 4 bases and V by 4 bases; bases with no gene match: 5. The CDR3 is made up of 15 amino acids. The germline V gene has CDR1 SGHNT and CDR2 YYREEE (reference sequence). DNA of the CDR3: TGTGCCAGCAGCCAGGGACTAGCGCGATACAATGAGCAGTTCTTC. Encoded protein: CASSQGLARYNEQFF. Supplemented by reference TRBV5-4 and TRBJ2-1, the full variable domain reads ETGVTQSPTHLIKTRGQQVTLRCSSQSGHNTVSWYQQALGQGPQFIFQYYREEENGRGNFPPRFSGLQFPNYSSELNVNALELDDSALYLCASSQGLARYNEQFFGPGTRLTVL.

The genes are TRBV29-1 and TRBJ2-3; TRBD2 matches at 7 bases. V gave up 2 bases and J gave up 2 bases; unmatched junction bases: 7. This CDR3 has 15 amino acids. The germline V gene has CDR1 SQVTM and CDR2 ANQGSEA. CDR3 amino acids: CSVERAGDLTDTQYF. The CDR3 DNA is TGCAGCGTTGAACGGGCGGGGGACCTCACAGATACGCAGTATTTT.

The gene calls are TRBV9 and TRBJ1-1, with unresolved D. Germline V gene lookup returns CDR1 SGDLS and CDR2 YYNGEE. Between the trimmed V and J ends, which lost 2 bases and 1 base, there was a span of 6 bases. This CDR3 is built from 13 residues. The CDR3 reads CASSVQSNTEAFF. The CDR3 coding sequence is TGTGCCAGCAGCGTTCAGTCGAACACTGAAGCTTTCTTT.

V is TRBV27 and J is TRBJ2-7, with 7 bases aligning to TRBD2. Germline V gene data show CDR1 as MNHEY and CDR2 as SMNVEV (reference sequence). V lost 5 bases, J lost 7 bases, and 11 bases stayed unmatched. CDR3 length equals 14 residues. DNA for the CDR3: TGTGCCAGCAGTCCTAACGGATGGGGGGGAGAGCAGTACTTC. It translates to CASSPNGWGGEQYF.

The V gene is TRBV9, the J gene TRBJ2-6; the D is unclear. CDR1 and CDR2 (germline): SGDLS, YYNGEE. Trimming removed 1 base from V and 0 bases from J, with 5 bases in between. The CDR3 has 15 amino acids. The CDR3 spells CASSVTSSGANVLTF. Here the CDR3 DNA reads TGTGCCAGCAGCGTAACATCCTCTGGGGCCAACGTCCTGACTTTC.